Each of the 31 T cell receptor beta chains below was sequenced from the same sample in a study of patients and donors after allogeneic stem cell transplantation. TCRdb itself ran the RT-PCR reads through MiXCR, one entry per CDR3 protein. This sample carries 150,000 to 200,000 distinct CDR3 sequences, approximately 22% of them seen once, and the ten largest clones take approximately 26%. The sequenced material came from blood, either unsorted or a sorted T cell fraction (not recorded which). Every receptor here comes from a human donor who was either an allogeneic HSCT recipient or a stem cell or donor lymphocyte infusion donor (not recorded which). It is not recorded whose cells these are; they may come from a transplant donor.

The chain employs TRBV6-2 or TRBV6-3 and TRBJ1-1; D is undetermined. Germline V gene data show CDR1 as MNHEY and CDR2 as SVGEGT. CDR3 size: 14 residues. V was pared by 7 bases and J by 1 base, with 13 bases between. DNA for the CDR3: TGTGCCAGCACTCCAGGAGGGAGGAACACTGAAGCTTTCTTT. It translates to CASTPGGRNTEAFF.

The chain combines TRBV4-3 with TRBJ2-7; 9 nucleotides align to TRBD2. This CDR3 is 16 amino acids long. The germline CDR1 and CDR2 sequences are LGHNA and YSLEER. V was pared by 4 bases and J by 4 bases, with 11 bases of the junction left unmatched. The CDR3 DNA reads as TGCGCCAGCAGCCCGGGACTAGCATACCTTCAGTACGAGCAGTACTTC. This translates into CASSPGLAYLQYEQYF.

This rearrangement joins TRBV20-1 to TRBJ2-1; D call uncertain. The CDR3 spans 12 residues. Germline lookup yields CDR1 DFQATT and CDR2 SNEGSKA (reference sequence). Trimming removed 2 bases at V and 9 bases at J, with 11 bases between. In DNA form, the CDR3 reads TGCAGTGCTAGATCGACCATCAGTGAGCAGTTCTTC. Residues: CSARSTISEQFF.

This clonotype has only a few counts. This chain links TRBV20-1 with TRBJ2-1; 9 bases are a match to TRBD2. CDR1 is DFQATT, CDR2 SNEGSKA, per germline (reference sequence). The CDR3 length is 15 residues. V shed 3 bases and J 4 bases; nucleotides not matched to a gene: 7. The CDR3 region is CSASDGLASYNEQFF. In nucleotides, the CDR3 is TGCAGTGCTAGTGACGGACTAGCGTCTTACAATGAGCAGTTCTTC.

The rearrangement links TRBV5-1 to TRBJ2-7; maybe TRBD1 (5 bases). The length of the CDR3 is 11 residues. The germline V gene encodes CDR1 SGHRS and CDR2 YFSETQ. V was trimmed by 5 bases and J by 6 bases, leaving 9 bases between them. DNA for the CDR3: TGCGCCAGCAGTAATCAGGGCGAGCAGTACTTC. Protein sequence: CASSNQGEQYF.

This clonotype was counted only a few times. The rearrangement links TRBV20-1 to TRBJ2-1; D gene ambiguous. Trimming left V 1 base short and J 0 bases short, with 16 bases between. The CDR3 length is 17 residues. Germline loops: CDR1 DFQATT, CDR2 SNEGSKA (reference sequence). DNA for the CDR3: TGCAGTGCTAGAGTGGTTAGCTCCACAAGCTCCTACAATGAGCAGTTCTTC. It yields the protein CSARVVSSTSSYNEQFF.

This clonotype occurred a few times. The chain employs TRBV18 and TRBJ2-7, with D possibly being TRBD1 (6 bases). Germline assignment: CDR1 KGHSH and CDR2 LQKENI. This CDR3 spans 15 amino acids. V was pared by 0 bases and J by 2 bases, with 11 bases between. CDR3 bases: TGTGCCAGCTCACCACCCACAGGACAGCCCTACGAGCAGTACTTC. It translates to CASSPPTGQPYEQYF.

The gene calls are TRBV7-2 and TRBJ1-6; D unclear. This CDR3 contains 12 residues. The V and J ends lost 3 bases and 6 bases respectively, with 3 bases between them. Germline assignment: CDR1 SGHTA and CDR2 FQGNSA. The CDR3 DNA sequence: TGTGCCAGCAGCTTTGGTAATTCACCCCTCCACTTT. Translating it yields CASSFGNSPLHF.

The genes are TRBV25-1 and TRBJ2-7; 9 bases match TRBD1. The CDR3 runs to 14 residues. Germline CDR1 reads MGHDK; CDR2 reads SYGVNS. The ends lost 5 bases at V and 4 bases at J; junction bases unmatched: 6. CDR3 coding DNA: TGTGCCAGCAGTTCCCCCGGGACAGGGTACGAGCAGTACTTC. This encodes CASSSPGTGYEQYF.

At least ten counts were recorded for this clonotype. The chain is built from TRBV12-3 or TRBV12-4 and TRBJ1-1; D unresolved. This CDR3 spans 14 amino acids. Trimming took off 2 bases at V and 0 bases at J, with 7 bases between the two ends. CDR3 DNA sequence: TGTGCCAGCAGTTTAAACACAGTGAACACTGAAGCTTTCTTT. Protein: CASSLNTVNTEAFF.

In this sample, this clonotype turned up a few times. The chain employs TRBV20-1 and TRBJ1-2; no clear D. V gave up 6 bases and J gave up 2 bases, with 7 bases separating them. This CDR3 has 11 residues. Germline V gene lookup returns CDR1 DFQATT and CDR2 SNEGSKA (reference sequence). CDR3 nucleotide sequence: TGCAGTGCCCCAATAAACTATGGCTACACCTTC. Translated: CSAPINYGYTF.

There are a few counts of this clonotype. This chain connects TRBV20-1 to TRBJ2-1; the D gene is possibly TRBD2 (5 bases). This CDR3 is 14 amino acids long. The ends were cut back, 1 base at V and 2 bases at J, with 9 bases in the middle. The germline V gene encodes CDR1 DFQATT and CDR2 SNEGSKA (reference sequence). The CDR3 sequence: CSARGSGAYNEQFF. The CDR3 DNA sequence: TGCAGTGCTAGAGGCTCCGGGGCCTACAATGAGCAGTTCTTC.

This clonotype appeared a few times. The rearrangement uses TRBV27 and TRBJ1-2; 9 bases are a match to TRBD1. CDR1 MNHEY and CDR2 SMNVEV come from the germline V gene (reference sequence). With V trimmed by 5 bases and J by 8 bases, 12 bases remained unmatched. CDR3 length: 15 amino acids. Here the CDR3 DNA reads TGTGCCAGCAGTCTCCTGGGACAGGGAACGGTGGGCTACACCTTC. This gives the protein CASSLLGQGTVGYTF.

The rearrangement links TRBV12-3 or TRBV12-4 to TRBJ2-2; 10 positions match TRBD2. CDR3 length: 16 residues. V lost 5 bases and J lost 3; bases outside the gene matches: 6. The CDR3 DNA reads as TGTGCCAGCAGTGGGGTAGCGGGGGGATACACCGGGGAGCTGTTTTTT. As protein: CASSGVAGGYTGELFF.

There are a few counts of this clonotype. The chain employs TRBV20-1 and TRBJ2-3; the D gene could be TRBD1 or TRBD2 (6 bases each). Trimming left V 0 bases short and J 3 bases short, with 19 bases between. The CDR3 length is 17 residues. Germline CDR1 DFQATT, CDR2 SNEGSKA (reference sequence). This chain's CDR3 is CSARDSRGRSLTDTQYF. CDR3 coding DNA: TGCAGTGCTAGAGATTCCCGGGGGCGAAGCTTAACAGATACGCAGTATTTT.

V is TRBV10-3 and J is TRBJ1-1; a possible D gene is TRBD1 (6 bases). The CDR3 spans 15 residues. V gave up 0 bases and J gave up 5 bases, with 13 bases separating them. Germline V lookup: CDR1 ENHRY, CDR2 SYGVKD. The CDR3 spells CAISESRGALTEAFF. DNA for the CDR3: TGTGCCATCAGTGAGTCACGGGGGGCTCTAACTGAAGCTTTCTTT.

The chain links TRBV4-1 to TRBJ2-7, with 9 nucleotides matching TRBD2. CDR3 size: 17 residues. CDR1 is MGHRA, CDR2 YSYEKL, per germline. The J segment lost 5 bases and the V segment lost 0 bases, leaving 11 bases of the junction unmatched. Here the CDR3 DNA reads TGCGCCAGCAGCCAAGAGGTGGGGGTAGCGGGGGCCCACGAGCAGTACTTC. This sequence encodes CASSQEVGVAGAHEQYF.

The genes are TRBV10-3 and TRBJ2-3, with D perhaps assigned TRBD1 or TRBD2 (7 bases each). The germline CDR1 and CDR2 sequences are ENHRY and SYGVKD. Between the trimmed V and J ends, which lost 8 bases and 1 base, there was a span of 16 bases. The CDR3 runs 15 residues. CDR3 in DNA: TGTGCCATCGCAACACAGGGGAGGGGCACAGATACGCAGTATTTT. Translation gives CAIATQGRGTDTQYF.

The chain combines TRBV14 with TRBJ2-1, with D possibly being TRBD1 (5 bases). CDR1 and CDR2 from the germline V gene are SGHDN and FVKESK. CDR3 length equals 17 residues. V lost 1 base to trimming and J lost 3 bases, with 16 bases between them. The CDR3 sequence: CASSQGGYTANYNEQFF. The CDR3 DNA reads TGTGCCAGCAGCCAAGGGGGCTACACGGCCAACTACAATGAGCAGTTCTTC.

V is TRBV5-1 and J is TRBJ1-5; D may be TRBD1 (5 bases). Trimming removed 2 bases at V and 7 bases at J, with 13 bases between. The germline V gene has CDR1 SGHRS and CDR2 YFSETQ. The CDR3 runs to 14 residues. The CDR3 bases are TGCGCCAGCAGCTTCGGGGGGAGACACCAGCCCCAGCATTTT. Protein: CASSFGGRHQPQHF.

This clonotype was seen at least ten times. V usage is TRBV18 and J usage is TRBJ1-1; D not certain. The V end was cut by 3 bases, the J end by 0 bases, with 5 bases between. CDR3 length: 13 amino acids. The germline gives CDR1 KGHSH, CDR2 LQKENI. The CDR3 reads CASSPLLNTEAFF. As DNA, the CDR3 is TGTGCCAGCTCACCCCTACTGAACACTGAAGCTTTCTTT.

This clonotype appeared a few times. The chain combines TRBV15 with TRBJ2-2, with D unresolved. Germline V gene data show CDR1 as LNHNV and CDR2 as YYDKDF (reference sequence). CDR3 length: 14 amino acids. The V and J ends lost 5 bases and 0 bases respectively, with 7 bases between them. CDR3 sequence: CATSEVANTGELFF. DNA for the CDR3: TGTGCCACCAGCGAGGTTGCGAACACCGGGGAGCTGTTTTTT.

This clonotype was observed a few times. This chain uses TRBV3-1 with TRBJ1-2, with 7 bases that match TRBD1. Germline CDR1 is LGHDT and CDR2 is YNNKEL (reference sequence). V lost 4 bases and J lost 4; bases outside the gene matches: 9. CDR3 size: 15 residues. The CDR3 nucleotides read TGTGCCAGCAGCCGGGCGGGAGGACAGGCCTATGGCTACACCTTC. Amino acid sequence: CASSRAGGQAYGYTF.

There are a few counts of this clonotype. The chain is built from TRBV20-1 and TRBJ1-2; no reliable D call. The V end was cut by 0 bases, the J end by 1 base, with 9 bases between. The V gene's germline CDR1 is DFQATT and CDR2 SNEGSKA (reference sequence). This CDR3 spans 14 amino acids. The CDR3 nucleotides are TGCAGTGCTAGAGAATCCGGGATTAACTATGGCTACACCTTC. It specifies CSARESGINYGYTF.

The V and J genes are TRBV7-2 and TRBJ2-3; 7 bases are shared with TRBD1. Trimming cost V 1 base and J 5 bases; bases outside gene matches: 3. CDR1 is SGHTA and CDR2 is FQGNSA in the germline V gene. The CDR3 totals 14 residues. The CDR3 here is CASSLGGGGDTQYF. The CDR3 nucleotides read TGTGCCAGCAGCTTAGGAGGGGGCGGAGATACGCAGTATTTT. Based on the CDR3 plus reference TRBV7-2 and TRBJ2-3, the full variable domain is GAGVSQSPSNKVTEKGKDVELRCDPISGHTALYWYRQSLGQGLEFLIYFQGNSAPDKSGLPSDRFSAERTGGSVSTLTIQRTQQEDSAVYLCASSLGGGGDTQYFGPGTRLTVL.

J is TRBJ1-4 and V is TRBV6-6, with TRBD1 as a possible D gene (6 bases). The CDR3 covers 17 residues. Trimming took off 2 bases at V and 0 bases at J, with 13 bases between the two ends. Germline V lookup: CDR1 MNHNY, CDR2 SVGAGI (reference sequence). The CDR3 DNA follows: TGTGCCAGCAGTTACGGGGGGGCAGCAGCAACTAATGAAAAACTGTTTTTT. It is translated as CASSYGGAAATNEKLFF.

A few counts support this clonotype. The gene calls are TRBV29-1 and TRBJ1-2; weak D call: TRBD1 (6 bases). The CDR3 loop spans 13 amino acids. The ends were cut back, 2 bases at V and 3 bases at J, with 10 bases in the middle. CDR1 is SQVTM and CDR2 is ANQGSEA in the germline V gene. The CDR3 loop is CSVEMGGDYGYTF. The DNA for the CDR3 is TGCAGCGTTGAAATGGGGGGCGACTATGGCTACACCTTC.

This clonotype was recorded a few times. This CDR3 is CASSQSVLAGGQETQYF. In DNA, the CDR3 is TGTGCCAGCAGCCAATCTGTACTAGCGGGGGGCCAAGAGACCCAGTACTTC. This sequence joins TRBV4-2 and TRBJ2-5; 12 bases are shared with TRBD2. Germline V lookup: CDR1 LGHNA, CDR2 YNFKEQ. CDR3 length: 17 amino acids. V lost 2 bases, J lost 1 base, and 5 bases stayed unmatched.

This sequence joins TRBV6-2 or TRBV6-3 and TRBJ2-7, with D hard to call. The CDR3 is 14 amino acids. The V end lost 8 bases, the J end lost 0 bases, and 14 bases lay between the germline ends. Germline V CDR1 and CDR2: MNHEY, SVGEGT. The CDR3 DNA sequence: TGTGCCAGCCAACAGCGAACGACCTCCTACGAGCAGTACTTC. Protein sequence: CASQQRTTSYEQYF.

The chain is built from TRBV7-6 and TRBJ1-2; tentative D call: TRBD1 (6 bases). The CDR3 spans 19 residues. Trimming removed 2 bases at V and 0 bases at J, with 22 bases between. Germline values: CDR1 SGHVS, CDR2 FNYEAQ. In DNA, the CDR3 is TGTGCCAGCAGCTTAAAACGTTCGGACAGAGACCAATCTAACTATGGCTACACCTTC. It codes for CASSLKRSDRDQSNYGYTF.

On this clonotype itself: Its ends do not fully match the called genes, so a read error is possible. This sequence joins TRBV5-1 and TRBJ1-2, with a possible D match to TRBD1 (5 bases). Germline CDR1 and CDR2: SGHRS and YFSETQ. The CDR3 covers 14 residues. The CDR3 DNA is TGCGCCAGTCACAGGACTTATCCTAACTATGGCTACACTTTC. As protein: CASHRTYPNYGYTF.